A selection of T cell receptor beta chains follows, all from one sample in a study of molecular identifiers for immune sequencing clone quantification. TCRdb passed the PCR reads through MiXCR, listing each CDR3 protein once. The sample includes under 650,000 distinct CDR3 sequences, about 20% of them seen just once. The sequencing input was naive CD8+ T cells from blood, with Jurkat cell RNA spiked in. The receptors here all came from a human donor in good health. Some libraries in this study had Jurkat cell RNA spiked in. Both conserved end residues are part of each CDR3. D genes are given only for firm matches. Expanded clones are given a class, and other clones once, few, many or no size at all.

>TRBV29-1|.|many|TRBJ2-2
TGCAGCGTTCGGACGGCGAGCACCGGGGAGCTGTTTTTT
CSVRTASTGELFF
>TRBV20-1|.|.|TRBJ2-7
TGCAGTGCTCAAGTCGTCAACGCTGGTGGCGAGCAGTACTTC
CSAQVVNAGGEQYF
>TRBV4-1|.|.|TRBJ2-3
TGCGCCAGCAGCCCATGGGCGCTAGCAGCAGATACGCTGTATTTT
CASSPWALAADTLYF
>TRBV20-1|TRBD1|few|TRBJ1-1
TGCAGGCCGGAGGGGACAGGGTATACTGAAGCTTTCTTT
CRPEGTGYTEAFF
>TRBV29-1|TRBD1|many|TRBJ2-5
TGCAGCGCGGAAACCGGGACAGGGTCGGAGACCCAGTACTTC
CSAETGTGSETQYF
>TRBV27|.|many|TRBJ2-3
TGTGCCAGCAGTTCGACTATGGGCACAGATACGCAGTATTTT
CASSSTMGTDTQYF
>TRBV19|.|few|TRBJ1-5
TGTGCCAGTAGTCCAAGGGATTATTACAATCAGCCCCAGCATTTT
CASSPRDYYNQPQHF
>TRBV24-1|.|many|TRBJ2-3
TGTGCCACCAGTGATTTGGAAGCAGGCAGCACAGATACGCAGTATTTT
CATSDLEAGSTDTQYF
>TRBV20-1|.|few|TRBJ2-7
TGCAGTGCTTGTACCCGGGACTCCGAATACGAGCAGTACTTC
CSACTRDSEYEQYF
>TRBV5-6|.|.|TRBJ2-5
TGTGCCAGCAGCTTGGTGGGGGACGACGGGACCCAGTACTTC
CASSLVGDDGTQYF
>TRBV7-2|.|.|TRBJ2-7
TGCGCCAGCAGCCGGGACCCTGGACCCCTAGGCGAGCAGTACTTC
CASSRDPGPLGEQYF
>TRBV24-1|.|many|TRBJ1-5
TGTGCCACCAGTGAGCGACAAATCAATCAGCCCCAGCATTTT
CATSERQINQPQHF
>TRBV6-6|.|many|TRBJ1-1
TGTGCCAGCATCATGGGGTTACAGCTGGAGAACACTGAAGCTTTCTTT
CASIMGLQLENTEAFF
>TRBV28|TRBD2|.|TRBJ2-7
TGTGCCAGCAGCGACCCCGGGACTAGAGCCTACGAGCAGTACTTC
CASSDPGTRAYEQYF
>TRBV28|.|.|TRBJ2-6
TGTGCCAGCAGCAGCCCAGGGATCACTGGGGCCAACGTCCTGACTTTC
CASSSPGITGANVLTF
>TRBV27|TRBD2|few|TRBJ2-5
TGTGCCAGCAGCTGGGGAAGCGGGGGGGGCCAAGAGACCCAGTACTTC
CASSWGSGGGQETQYF
>TRBV7-6|TRBD2|.|TRBJ2-1
TGTGCCAGCAGCTTAGCGGGACAGATTATCCCCGGGACTAGCGGGTGGGCCTTAGGTGAGCAGTTCTTC
CASSLAGQIIPGTSGWALGEQFF
>TRBV18|.|many|TRBJ1-6
TGTGCCAGCTCACCTTTCCCGGTCGATTCACCCCTCCACTTT
CASSPFPVDSPLHF
>TRBV27|.|few|TRBJ2-7
TGTGCCAGCAGTCCTCTATGGACCTCCTACGAGCAGTACTTC
CASSPLWTSYEQYF
>TRBV7-3|.|many|TRBJ2-5
TGTGCCAGCAGCTTAACAATGAGCGACCAAGAGACCCAGTACTTC
CASSLTMSDQETQYF
>TRBV29-1|.|many|TRBJ2-7
TGCAGCGTTGTAATTAGCTCCTACGAGCAGTACTTC
CSVVISSYEQYF
>TRBV28|.|.|TRBJ2-3
TGTGCCAGCAGTTTTACCGGGCACACCCCCCCAGATACGCAGTATTTT
CASSFTGHTPPDTQYF
>TRBV19|.|few|TRBJ1-6
TGTGCCAGTAGGACGGGATACGGACTAAATTCACCCCTCCACTTT
CASRTGYGLNSPLHF
>TRBV29-1|TRBD1|many|TRBJ2-7
TGCAGCGTTAAAGAGGGGGCAAAGTACGAGCAGTACTTC
CSVKEGAKYEQYF
>TRBV6-6|.|many|TRBJ2-7
TGTGCCAGCAGTTACTCGATCTTGGAGCAGTACTTC
CASSYSILEQYF
>TRBV25-1|.|many|TRBJ2-6
TGTGCCAGCAGTGGGGCCGGGGCCTCTGGGGCCAACGTCCTGACTTTC
CASSGAGASGANVLTF
>TRBV20-1|.|few|TRBJ2-1
TGCAGTGCTATCCAATTAGAGGGGGGACGCTCCTACAATGAGCAGTTCTTC
CSAIQLEGGRSYNEQFF
>TRBV5-4|.|.|TRBJ2-5
TGTGCCAGCAGCTTTGGGCTGGTCTCAGGGGCTAGGTCGGAGACCCAGTACTTC
CASSFGLVSGARSETQYF
>TRBV9|TRBD2|.|TRBJ2-1
TGTGCCAGCAGCGTAGATAAGACTAGCGGTAACAATGAGCAGTTCTTC
CASSVDKTSGNNEQFF
>TRBV7-2|TRBD2|many|TRBJ2-3
TGTGCCAGCAGCTTAATTCCCGGGACTAGCTCATCGGCAGATACGCAGTATTTT
CASSLIPGTSSSADTQYF
>TRBV6-5|TRBD1|many|TRBJ1-1
TGTGCCAGCAGTACCTTACAGGGGTTGGTCGGCACTGAAGCTTTCTTT
CASSTLQGLVGTEAFF
>TRBV6-5|TRBD2|many|TRBJ2-3
TGTGCCAGCAGTTACTCCAGGCGGGAGCTAGCAGATACGCAGTATTTT
CASSYSRRELADTQYF
>TRBV30|TRBD1|few|TRBJ2-3
TGTGCCTGGGAGGGTGGCGGACAGGGGTGGATAGATACGCAGTATTTT
CAWEGGGQGWIDTQYF
>TRBV30|.|many|TRBJ1-1
TGTGCCTTACAGGCAAACACTGAAGCTTTCTTT
CALQANTEAFF
>TRBV12-3/TRBV12-4|.|many|TRBJ2-7
TGTGCCAGCAGTCCCCGGGGAGTCGAGCAGTACTTC
CASSPRGVEQYF
>TRBV3-1|.|many|TRBJ2-5
TGTGCCAGCAGCCAAGATCTAGGGTCCGAGACCCAGTACTTC
CASSQDLGSETQYF
>TRBV12-3/TRBV12-4|.|many|TRBJ2-7
TGTGCCAGCAGTCCTACCATGGTCTACGAGCAGTACTTC
CASSPTMVYEQYF
>TRBV2|TRBD1|many|TRBJ1-4
TGTGCCAGCAGTGAAGCCGGGACAGGAATACTTAATGAAAAACTGTTTTTT
CASSEAGTGILNEKLFF
>TRBV12-5|.|.|TRBJ1-4
TGTGCTAGTGGTTTGGGACACAGATCGACAACTAATGAAGAACTGTTTTTT
CASGLGHRSTTNEELFF
>TRBV3-1|.|many|TRBJ1-3
TGTGCCAGCAGCCAAGTTCCGCGATATGCCTCTGGAAACACCATATATTTT
CASSQVPRYASGNTIYF
>TRBV9|TRBD1|many|TRBJ2-5
TGTGCCAGCAGCGGTGACAGGGGTGAGACCCAGTACTTC
CASSGDRGETQYF
>TRBV29-1|.|many|TRBJ1-1
TGCAGCGTTGCTCTCGGCACTGAAGCTTTCTTT
CSVALGTEAFF
>TRBV7-9|.|.|TRBJ2-7
TGTGCCAGCAGCTGGGGGATCCCATCCTGCGAGCAGTACTTC
CASSWGIPSCEQYF
>TRBV19|.|many|TRBJ2-7
TGTGCCAGTACGCGAGGCCCGGGCTACGAGCAGTACTTC
CASTRGPGYEQYF
>TRBV28|TRBD1|few|TRBJ2-1
TGTGCCAGCAGTTTACAGGGGGCATCATACAATGAGCAGTTCTTC
CASSLQGASYNEQFF
>TRBV3-1|.|many|TRBJ2-7
TGTGCCAGCAGCCAAGTGGGACAAGCCTACGAGCAGTACTTC
CASSQVGQAYEQYF
>TRBV6-6|.|many|TRBJ2-1
TGTGCCAGCAGTTACTACTCAGGGGAGGGCCATGAGCAGTTCTTC
CASSYYSGEGHEQFF
>TRBV9|.|few|TRBJ2-7
TGTGCCAGCAGCTCAATTCCGTTTTCCGAGCAGTACTTC
CASSSIPFSEQYF
>TRBV6-5|.|many|TRBJ1-1
TGTGCCAGCAGTTACTCACAGGGACCGAACACTGAAGCTTTCTTT
CASSYSQGPNTEAFF
>TRBV6-2/TRBV6-3|.|few|TRBJ2-7
TGTGCCAGCACCGGGCAGCTTTTTTACGAGCAGTACTTC
CASTGQLFYEQYF
>TRBV30|.|.|TRBJ1-1
TGTGCTCGGGACACATTGAACACTGAAGCTTTCTTT
CARDTLNTEAFF
>TRBV4-1|.|many|TRBJ2-5
TGCGCCAGCGGGGGAGTTCGAGGGGAGACCCAGTACTTC
CASGGVRGETQYF
>TRBV5-1|TRBD2|few|TRBJ2-1
TGCGCCAGCAGCTTGGAGGGACTAGCGGGCTTCTACAATGAGCAGTTCTTC
CASSLEGLAGFYNEQFF
>TRBV27|TRBD1|many|TRBJ1-1
TGTGCCAGCAGTTTATCCCCAACAGGGGACACTGAAGCTTTCTTT
CASSLSPTGDTEAFF
>TRBV2|.|few|TRBJ1-2
TGTGCCAGCAGTGGGAGGGGATTGAGCTATGGCTACACCTTC
CASSGRGLSYGYTF
>TRBV6-2/TRBV6-3|.|few|TRBJ2-7
TGTGCCAGCACGGAGGCAGGGGGGATCTACGAGCAGTACTTC
CASTEAGGIYEQYF
>TRBV5-8|.|many|TRBJ2-6
TGTGCCAGCAGCCCTGAGGCTGGGGCCAACGTCCTGACTTTC
CASSPEAGANVLTF
>TRBV13|.|few|TRBJ1-1
TGTGCCAGCAGCCCCCAGACAGGAAAAGCTTTCTTT
CASSPQTGKAFF
>TRBV12-3/TRBV12-4|TRBD2|.|TRBJ2-2
TGTGCCAGCAGTCGCCCTAGCGGGGAGGCCGGGGAGCTGTTTTTT
CASSRPSGEAGELFF